What follows are 15 T cell receptor beta chains derived from one specimen sequenced in a study of blood T cell repertoires in COVID-19. TCRdb's copy holds only in-frame clones and misses some; the assay was immunoSEQ multiplex PCR. Altogether just over 95,000 clones are present, 90% being singletons, with the ten largest covering about 5.2%. The sample was peripheral blood. The receptors shown here come from a man between 50 and 59 years old with acute or convalescent COVID-19.

The chain carries TRBV10-2 and TRBJ2-2; TRBD2 agrees at 8 bases. Germline V CDR1 and CDR2: WSHSY, SAAADI. This CDR3 has 15 residues. The trim removed 8 bases at V and 4 bases at J, leaving 9 bases unmatched. CDR3 coding DNA: TGCGCCAGCGGGAAACTAGCGGCTGGCACCGGGGAGCTGTTTTTT. Its translation is CASGKLAAGTGELFF.

The chain employs TRBV29-1 and TRBJ1-2; the match to TRBD1 covers 7 bases. CDR1 is SQVTM and CDR2 is ANQGSEA in the germline V gene. CDR3 length: 11 residues. J was trimmed by 6 bases and V by 6 bases; bases with no gene match: 4. Here the CDR3 reads CSVNRGHGYTF. The CDR3, as DNA: TGCAGCGTAAACAGGGGACATGGCTACACCTTC.

The chain uses TRBV7-9 and TRBJ2-7; tentative D call: TRBD1 (5 bases). Germline CDR1 and CDR2: SEHNR and FQNEAQ (reference sequence). Trimming removed 3 bases from V and 0 bases from J, with 9 bases in between. The CDR3 sequence is 14 residues long. The CDR3 nucleotides are TGTGCCAGCAGCTTGGGGCAGGCCTCCTACGAGCAGTACTTC. Amino acid sequence: CASSLGQASYEQYF. The variable domain in full, with the rest retrieved from reference TRBV7-9 and TRBJ2-7, is DTGVSQNPRHKITKRGQNVTFRCDPISEHNRLYWYRQTLGQGPEFLTYFQNEAQLEKSRLLSDRFSAERPKGSFSTLEIQRTEQGDSAMYLCASSLGQASYEQYFGPGTRLTVT.

V usage is TRBV6-6 and J usage is TRBJ1-2, with D perhaps TRBD1 (6 bases). Germline CDR1 reads MNHNY; CDR2 reads SVGAGI (reference sequence). The CDR3 is 13 residues long. V was shortened by 2 bases and J by 10 bases, with 14 bases between the two germline ends. The CDR3, as DNA: TGTGCCAGCAGTTACGGACAGCGCGAGGTCTACACCTTC. Protein: CASSYGQREVYTF.

This clone has just one count. This sequence joins TRBV11-3 and TRBJ2-7; no clear D gene. Trimming stripped 5 bases from V and 3 bases from J, with 11 bases between. This CDR3 has 13 residues. Germline-derived CDR1 and CDR2 are SGHNT and YENEEA. The CDR3: CASSARQNYEQYF. For the CDR3, the DNA is TGTGCCAGCAGCGCGAGACAAAACTACGAGCAGTACTTC.

The chain uses TRBV7-2 and TRBJ1-2, with 7 bases matching TRBD1. Germline lookup yields CDR1 SGHTA and CDR2 FQGNSA. The CDR3 runs 17 residues. The junction had 16 bases not matched to a gene; V was cut back by 5 bases and J by 4 bases. The chain's CDR3 is CASSLRATGDGGYGYTF. DNA of the CDR3: TGTGCCAGCAGCCTACGAGCCACAGGGGATGGGGGCTATGGCTACACCTTC.

The table lists this clone with a count of one. The V gene is TRBV7-8, the J gene TRBJ2-5; 8 bases map to TRBD1. The CDR3 contains 15 residues. The V gene end was trimmed by 5 bases and the J gene end by 5 bases; junction bases not matched to a gene: 10. Germline V gene lookup returns CDR1 SGHVS and CDR2 FQNEAQ. CDR3 amino acids: CASSRTGLFKETQYF. Written as DNA, the CDR3 is TGTGCCAGCAGCCGGACAGGGCTCTTCAAGGAGACCCAGTACTTC.

The rearrangement links TRBV15 to TRBJ2-4; 10 positions agree with TRBD2. This CDR3 has 20 amino acids. Germline loops: CDR1 LNHNV, CDR2 YYDKDF (reference sequence). V lost 4 bases and J lost 1; bases outside the gene matches: 16. The CDR3 DNA reads TGTGCCACCAGCACCGGGACTAGCGAAAGGGGGGCTCTGGCCAAAAACATTCAGTACTTC. As protein: CATSTGTSERGALAKNIQYF.

This chain links TRBV10-2 with TRBJ2-3; D possibly corresponds to TRBD2 (6 bases). CDR3 length equals 14 residues. Germline V lookup: CDR1 WSHSY, CDR2 SAAADI. V shed 4 bases and J shed 3 bases, with 11 bases lying between them. The CDR3 nucleotides are TGCGCCAGCAGTGGGATGGGAGGAACAGATACGCAGTATTTT. Translation: CASSGMGGTDTQYF.

J is TRBJ2-2 and V is TRBV7-6, with 13 bases lining up with TRBD2. Losses at the gene ends were 2 bases for V and 7 bases for J; bases not matched to a gene: 7. The CDR3 totals 17 residues. Germline V gives CDR1 SGHVS, CDR2 FNYEAQ. The CDR3 loop reads CASSLWTSGRRVGELFF. CDR3 coding DNA: TGTGCCAGCAGCTTATGGACTAGCGGGAGAAGGGTCGGGGAGCTGTTTTTT.

V and J are TRBV3-1 (or the pseudogene TRBV3-2) and TRBJ2-5; possibly TRBD2 for D (5 bases). Trimming shortened V by 2 bases and J by 3 bases, and 10 bases separated the two germline ends. Per germline, CDR1 LGHDT and CDR2 YNNKEL (reference sequence). This CDR3 comprises 14 residues. CDR3 DNA: TGTGCCAGCAGCCAATCCGGGAATGAAGAGACCCAGTACTTC. Residues: CASSQSGNEETQYF.

This sequence joins TRBV15 and TRBJ1-5; D perhaps matches TRBD1 (5 bases). Germline loops: CDR1 LNHNV, CDR2 YYDKDF (reference sequence). The V end lost 6 bases, the J end lost 3 bases, and 18 bases lay between the germline ends. The CDR3 sequence is 16 residues long. The CDR3 nucleotides are TGTGCCACCAGTAGACCCCAGACAGACCACAATCAGCCCCAGCATTTT. It specifies CATSRPQTDHNQPQHF.

This clone has a single count. In DNA form, the CDR3 reads TGTGCCAGCAGCTTAAGGCTAGCGGAGTACTCCTACGAGCAGTACTTC. As protein: CASSLRLAEYSYEQYF. V usage is TRBV7-9 and J usage is TRBJ2-7; 7 bases agree with TRBD2. Germline V CDR1 and CDR2: SEHNR, FQNEAQ (reference sequence). V trimming: 2 bases; J trimming: 0 bases; junction bases outside the gene matches: 7. The CDR3 is 16 amino acids.

V is TRBV27 and J is TRBJ2-7; no clear D. V lost 1 base, J lost 2 bases, and 9 bases lay in between. The CDR3 consists of 14 residues. CDR1 MNHEY and CDR2 SMNVEV come from the germline V gene (reference sequence). The CDR3 region has the DNA TGTGCCAGCAGTTTATACGACAAGCCCTACGAGCAGTACTTC. Translation gives CASSLYDKPYEQYF.

The chain recombines TRBV6-5 with TRBJ1-2; TRBD1 matches 8 bases. The CDR3 covers 16 residues. V trimming: 2 bases; J trimming: 4 bases; junction bases outside the gene matches: 9. The germline CDR1 and CDR2 sequences are MNHEY and SVGAGI. The CDR3 reads CASSYESTGASYGYTF. The CDR3 DNA is TGTGCCAGCAGTTACGAATCGACAGGGGCCTCCTATGGCTACACCTTC.